Reported below is one T cell receptor beta chain. These data originate in a study of blood T cell repertoires in COVID-19. Study-level background: Samples came from the United States, Italy and Spain, spanning acute and convalescent COVID-19. From T cells, B-cell-depleted T cells, or PBMCs came the material, which was cDNA or gDNA.

The method was immunoSEQ multiplex PCR; TCRdb's version includes in-frame clones alone and lacks a portion of them. The table records 270,000 or so clones, roughly 84% of them present only once. Germline V gene data show CDR1 as SEHNR and CDR2 as FQNEAQ (reference sequence). V lost 4 bases to trimming and J lost 7 bases; unmatched junction nucleotides: 7. The CDR3 extends over 13 amino acids. The chain has TRBV7-9 and TRBJ2-7; 7 bases fit TRBD1. The sequencing sample was made of peripheral blood. The receptor comes from a woman in her late teens or twenties with acute or convalescent COVID-19. DNA of the CDR3: TGTGCCAGCAGCTCTACAGGGGTGGGTGAGCAGTACTTC. This sequence encodes CASSSTGVGEQYF.